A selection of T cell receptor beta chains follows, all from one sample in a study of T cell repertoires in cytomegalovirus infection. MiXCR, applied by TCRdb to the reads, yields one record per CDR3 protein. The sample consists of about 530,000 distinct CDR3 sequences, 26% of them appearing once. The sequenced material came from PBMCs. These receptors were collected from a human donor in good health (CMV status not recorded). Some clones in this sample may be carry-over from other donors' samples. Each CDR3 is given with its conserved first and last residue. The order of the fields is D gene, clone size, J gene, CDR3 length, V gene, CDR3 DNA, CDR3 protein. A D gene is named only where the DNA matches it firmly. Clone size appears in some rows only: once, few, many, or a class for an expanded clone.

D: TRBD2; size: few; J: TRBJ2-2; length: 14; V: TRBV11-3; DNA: TGTGCCAGCAGCTTAAGCGGGACCGACGGGGAGCTGTTTTTT; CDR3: CASSLSGTDGELFF
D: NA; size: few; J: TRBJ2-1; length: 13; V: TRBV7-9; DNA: TGTGCCAGCAGCTCCGAGGGCCACAATGAGCAGTTCTTC; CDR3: CASSSEGHNEQFF
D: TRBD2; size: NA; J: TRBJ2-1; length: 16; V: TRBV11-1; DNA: TGTGCCAGCAGCTTCAGGGGACTAGCGGGAGCGGGGGAGCAGTTCTTC; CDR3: CASSFRGLAGAGEQFF
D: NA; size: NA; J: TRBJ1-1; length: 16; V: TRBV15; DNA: TGTGCCACCAGCAGAGGAAAGACAGTCATGAACACTGAAGCTTTCTTT; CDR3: CATSRGKTVMNTEAFF
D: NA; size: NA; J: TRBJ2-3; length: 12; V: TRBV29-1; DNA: TGCAGCGCGGACGAAGGGGGAGATACGCAGTATTTT; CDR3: CSADEGGDTQYF
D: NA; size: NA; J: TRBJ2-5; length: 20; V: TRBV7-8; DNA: TGTGCCAGCAGCTTATTCGGCTTTAGTTTAGGGGGAGTTGGACAAGAGACCCAGTACTTC; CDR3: CASSLFGFSLGGVGQETQYF
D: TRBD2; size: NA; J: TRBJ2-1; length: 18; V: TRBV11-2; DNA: TGTGCCAGCAGCTTAGGCCCTAGCGGGAGCCCATATTACAATGAGCAGTTCTTC; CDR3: CASSLGPSGSPYYNEQFF
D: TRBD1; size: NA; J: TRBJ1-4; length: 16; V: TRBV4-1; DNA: TGCGCCAGCAGCCATCCCCCGGGACAGGGGAATGAAAAACTGTTTTTT; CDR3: CASSHPPGQGNEKLFF
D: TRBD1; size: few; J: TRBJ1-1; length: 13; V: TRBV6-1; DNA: TGTGCCAGCAGCTCACAGCCGGGACAGGAAGCTTTCTTT; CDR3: CASSSQPGQEAFF
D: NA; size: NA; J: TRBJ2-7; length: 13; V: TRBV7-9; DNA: TGTGCCAGCAGCTTAAGGACAGACAGCGAGCAGTACTTC; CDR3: CASSLRTDSEQYF
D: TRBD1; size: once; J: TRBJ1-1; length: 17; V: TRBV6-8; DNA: TGTGCCAGCAGTTACGAACAGGGGAAAGGGTTGAACACTGAAGCTTTCTTT; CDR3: CASSYEQGKGLNTEAFF
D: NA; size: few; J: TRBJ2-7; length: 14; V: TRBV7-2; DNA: TGTGCCAGCAGCTTATCTCTCACAACCTACGAGCAGTACTTC; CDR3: CASSLSLTTYEQYF
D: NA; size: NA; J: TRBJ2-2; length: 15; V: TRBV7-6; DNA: TGTGCCAGCAGGGACGCCCCTGCAGGGACCGGGGAGCTGTTTTTT; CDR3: CASRDAPAGTGELFF
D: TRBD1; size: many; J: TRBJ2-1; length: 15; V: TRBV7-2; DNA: TGTGCCAGCAGCTATGGACAGGACTCCTACAATGAGCAGTTCTTC; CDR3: CASSYGQDSYNEQFF
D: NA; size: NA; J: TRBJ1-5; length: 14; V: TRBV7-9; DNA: TGTGCCAGCAGCTTAGTGGGGATAAATCAGCCCCAGCATTTT; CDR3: CASSLVGINQPQHF
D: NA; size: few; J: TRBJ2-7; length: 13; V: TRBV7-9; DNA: TGTGCCAGCAGCGCAATTGGCGGCTACGAGCAGTACTTC; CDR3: CASSAIGGYEQYF
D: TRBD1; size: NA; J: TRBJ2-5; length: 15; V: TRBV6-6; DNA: TGTGCCAGCAGTTACCCGAGGACAGGGGTAGAGACCCAGTACTTC; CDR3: CASSYPRTGVETQYF